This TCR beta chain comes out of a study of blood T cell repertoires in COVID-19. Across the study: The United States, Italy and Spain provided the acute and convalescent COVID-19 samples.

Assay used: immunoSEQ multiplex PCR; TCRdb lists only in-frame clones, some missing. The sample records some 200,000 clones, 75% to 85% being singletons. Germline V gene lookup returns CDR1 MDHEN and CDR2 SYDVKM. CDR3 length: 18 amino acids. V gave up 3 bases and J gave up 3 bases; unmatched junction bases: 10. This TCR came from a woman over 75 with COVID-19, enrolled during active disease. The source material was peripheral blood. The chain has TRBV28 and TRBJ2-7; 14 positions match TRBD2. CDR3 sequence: CASSLPQDGTSGSYEQYF. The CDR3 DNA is TGTGCCAGCAGTTTGCCCCAAGATGGGACTAGCGGGAGCTACGAGCAGTACTTC.